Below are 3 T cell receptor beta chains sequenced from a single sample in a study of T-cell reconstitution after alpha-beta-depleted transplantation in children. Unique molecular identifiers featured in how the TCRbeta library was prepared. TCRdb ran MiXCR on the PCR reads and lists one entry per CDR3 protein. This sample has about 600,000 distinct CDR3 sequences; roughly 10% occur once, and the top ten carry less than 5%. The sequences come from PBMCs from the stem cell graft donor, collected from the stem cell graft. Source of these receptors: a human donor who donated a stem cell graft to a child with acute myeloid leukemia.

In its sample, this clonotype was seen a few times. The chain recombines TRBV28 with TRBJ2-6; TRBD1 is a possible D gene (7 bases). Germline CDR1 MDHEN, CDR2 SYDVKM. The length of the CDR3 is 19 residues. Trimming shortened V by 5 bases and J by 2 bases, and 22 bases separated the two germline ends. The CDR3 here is CASSPIRPGQRAGANVLTF. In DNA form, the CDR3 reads TGTGCCAGCAGTCCGATAAGACCGGGACAGCGGGCTGGGGCCAACGTCCTGACTTTC.

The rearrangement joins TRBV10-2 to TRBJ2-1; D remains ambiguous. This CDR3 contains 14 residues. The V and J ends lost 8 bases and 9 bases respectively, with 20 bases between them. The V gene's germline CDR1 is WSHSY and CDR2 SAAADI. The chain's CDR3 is CASSRPQSVGEQFF. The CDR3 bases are TGCGCCAGCTCACGGCCGCAGAGCGTTGGTGAGCAGTTCTTC.

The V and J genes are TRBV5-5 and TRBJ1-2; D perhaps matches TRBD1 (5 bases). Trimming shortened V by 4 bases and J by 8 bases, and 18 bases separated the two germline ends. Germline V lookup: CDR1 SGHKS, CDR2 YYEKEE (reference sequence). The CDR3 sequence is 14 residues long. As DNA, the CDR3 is TGTGCCAGCAGCCAGAATAGCGGGGGTGCGGGCTACACCTTC. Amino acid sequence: CASSQNSGGAGYTF.